This passage covers 15 T cell receptor beta chains from one sample sequenced in a study of molecular identifiers for immune sequencing clone quantification (dated 2018 in TCRdb). The receptor library was made with PCR. TCRdb lists the instrument as Illumina HiSeq 4000. TCRdb reran the public reads through fastp at Q25 and MiXCR, keeping productive beta chains. For every CDR3 protein sequence, its rows merge into one entry that carries the most common genes and DNA. The sample contains about 500,000 distinct CDR3 sequences, roughly a fifth of them found a single time. The ten top clones hold 0.7% to 1% of the sample. The sequenced material came from naive CD8+ T cells from blood, with Jurkat cell RNA spiked in. Interpreted using the paper, the cell subset or site label stands for: FACS-sorted CD8+CD4-CCR7+CD45RA+ naive T cells. The source is a human donor in good health. Some libraries in this study had Jurkat cell RNA spiked in.

This clonotype appeared many times. The rearrangement links TRBV6-2 or TRBV6-3 to TRBJ2-3; tentative D call: TRBD2 (5 bases). The CDR3 is 14 residues long. The germline V and J ends were trimmed by 2 bases and 4 bases, with 10 bases remaining between them. Germline CDR1 reads MNHEY; CDR2 reads SVGEGT. The CDR3 loop is CASSYVVASDTQYF. The CDR3 DNA sequence: TGTGCCAGCAGTTACGTGGTAGCGTCAGATACGCAGTATTTT.

V gene TRBV28 combines with J gene TRBJ2-5, with 7 bases that match TRBD1. Germline assignment: CDR1 MDHEN and CDR2 SYDVKM. This CDR3 is 15 amino acids long. V was clipped by 8 bases and J by 2 bases; unmatched bases: 11. The CDR3 is CASRRDSSSQETQYF. The CDR3, as DNA: TGTGCCAGCCGAAGGGACAGCTCTAGTCAAGAGACCCAGTACTTC.

In this sample, this clonotype turned up a few times. The V gene is TRBV12-5, the J gene TRBJ2-7, with 7 nucleotides matching TRBD1. V trimming: 5 bases; J trimming: 2 bases; junction bases outside the gene matches: 9. The CDR3 has 15 residues. Germline loops: CDR1 LGHNT, CDR2 FRNRAP. Here the CDR3 reads CASGPQDRPPYEQYF. In DNA, the CDR3 is TGTGCTAGTGGTCCCCAGGACAGGCCACCCTACGAGCAGTACTTC.

In the case of this clonotype: This may stem from a read error, because a much larger clone lies one nucleotide away. V gene TRBV2 combines with J gene TRBJ2-5, with TRBD2 identical over 13 bases. The germline V gene has CDR1 SNHLY and CDR2 FYNNEI. This CDR3 comprises 18 residues. The CDR3 here is CASKDPGLAGLYQEAQYF. CDR3 nucleotide sequence: TGTGCCAGCAAGGATCCGGGACTAGCGGGGTTGTACCAAGAGGCCCAGTACTTC. The whole variable domain, remainder taken from reference TRBV2 and TRBJ2-5, is EPEVTQTPSHQVTQMGQEVILRCVPISNHLYFYWYRQILGQKVEFLVSFYNNEISEKSEIFDDQFSVERPDGSNFTLKIRSTKLEDSAMYFCASKDPGLAGLYQEAQYFGPGTRLLVL.

The gene calls are TRBV30 and TRBJ1-1; D not resolved. The CDR3 is made up of 14 amino acids. Germline CDR1 and CDR2: GTSNPN and SVGIG (reference sequence). Trimming pared 1 base from V and 7 bases from J, leaving 16 bases between. The CDR3 DNA follows: TGTGCCTGGAGTGCCCACAGCGATGCCGGTGAAGCTTTCTTT. This codes for CAWSAHSDAGEAFF.

This clonotype was counted at least ten times. The gene calls are TRBV23-1 and TRBJ2-7; D is ambiguous. TRBV23-1 is marked as an open reading frame, function uncertain. Trimming removed 6 bases at V and 0 bases at J, with 21 bases between. The CDR3 is 17 residues long. CDR3 amino acids: CASSPLTHRKSSYEQYF. CDR3 in DNA: TGCGCCAGCAGCCCTCTCACCCACCGCAAAAGCTCCTACGAGCAGTACTTC.

The chain employs TRBV6-5 and TRBJ2-1; 8 bases agree with TRBD2. CDR1 and CDR2 (germline): MNHEY, SVGAGI. J lost 9 bases, V lost 4 bases, and 11 bases had no gene match. The CDR3 contains 15 residues. CDR3 region: CASSFATGGPSEQFF. The CDR3 DNA sequence: TGTGCCAGCAGTTTTGCTACGGGAGGGCCCAGTGAGCAGTTCTTC.

This clonotype was counted between two and nine times. The chain has TRBV30 and TRBJ2-1, with 9 bases matching TRBD1. The germline CDR1 and CDR2 sequences are GTSNPN and SVGIG (reference sequence). The CDR3 totals 14 residues. The junction had 7 bases not matched to a gene; V was cut back by 2 bases and J by 8 bases. The CDR3 nucleotides read TGTGCCTGGAGTCCCGGGACAGGGTTCGATGAGCAGTTCTTC. Amino acid sequence: CAWSPGTGFDEQFF.

Comment on this clonotype: A much larger clonotype is one base distant, so this may be a read error. This chain uses TRBV5-3 with TRBJ1-5; D perhaps matches TRBD1 (6 bases). TRBV5-3 is marked as an open reading frame, function uncertain. Trimming cost V 10 bases and J 9 bases, with 20 bases left between them. The CDR3 is 13 residues long. CDR3 protein: CAGSLGGRRPQHF. DNA of the CDR3: TGTGCCGGCAGCTTGGGGGGGCGGAGGCCCCAGCATTTT.

This clonotype was recorded a few times. The chain combines TRBV6-2 or TRBV6-3 with TRBJ2-7, with TRBD2 matching over 8 bases. V was clipped by 8 bases and J by 3 bases; unmatched bases: 6. In germline, CDR1 is MNHEY, CDR2 SVGEGT. The CDR3 is made up of 13 amino acids. This chain's CDR3 is CASSLADYYEQYF. CDR3 DNA sequence: TGTGCCAGCTCACTAGCGGACTACTACGAGCAGTACTTC.

In the case of this clonotype: It may be a read error: a sequence one base away is much more abundant. The chain carries TRBV7-6 and TRBJ2-2, with 8 bases identical to TRBD1. The CDR3 is made up of 15 amino acids. Germline CDR1 reads SGHVS; CDR2 reads FNYEAQ. The CDR3 spells CASSQTGADTEELFF. DNA for the CDR3: TGTGCCAGCAGCCAGACAGGGGCCGACACCGAGGAGCTGTTTTTT.

This clonotype appeared many times. The chain recombines TRBV9 with TRBJ1-5; D remains ambiguous. CDR3 length equals 16 residues. The germline V gene has CDR1 SGDLS and CDR2 YYNGEE. V was trimmed by 4 bases and J by 0 bases, leaving 14 bases between them. The chain's CDR3 is CASSTQDRYSNQPQHF. The DNA for the CDR3 is TGTGCCAGCAGCACCCAAGACCGGTATAGCAATCAGCCCCAGCATTTT. The entire variable domain, with the rest obtained from reference TRBV9 and TRBJ1-5, is as follows: DSGVTQTPKHLITATGQRVTLRCSPRSGDLSVYWYQQSLDQGLQFLIQYYNGEERAKGNILERFSAQQFPDLHSELNLSSLELGDSALYFCASSTQDRYSNQPQHFGDGTRLSIL.

Worth noting for this clonotype: This may stem from a read error, because a much larger clone lies one nucleotide away. Likely a read error: the CDR3 ends without its conserved phenylalanine or tryptophan. The chain has TRBV2 and TRBJ1-5; D is unresolved. The CDR3 runs 15 residues. Trimming cost V 3 bases and J 0 bases, with 9 bases left between them. Germline values: CDR1 SNHLY, CDR2 FYNNEI. CDR3 loop: CASSEYGNSNQPQHL. CDR3 nucleotides: TGTGCCAGCAGTGAGTACGGGAATAGCAATCAGCCCCAGCATCTT.

In regard to this clonotype: The germline gene is not matched at one end of the junction; a read error may be the cause. This sequence joins TRBV29-1 and TRBJ2-7, with no clear D. CDR1 is SQVTM, CDR2 ANQGSEA, per germline. The CDR3 runs to 13 residues. CDR3 sequence: CSVVSDHSYEQCF. DNA of the CDR3: TGCAGCGTTGTGTCAGACCACTCCTACGAGCAGTGCTTC.

The V and J genes are TRBV29-1 and TRBJ2-7; the D is unclear. The CDR3 is made up of 13 amino acids. In germline, CDR1 is SQVTM, CDR2 ANQGSEA. The V and J ends lost 2 bases and 1 base respectively, with 9 bases between them. Written as DNA, the CDR3 is TGCAGCGTTGAACAGCCACAGTCCTACGAGCAGTACTTC. It is translated as CSVEQPQSYEQYF.